Included here is one T cell receptor (beta chain) sequence, with context. Its antigen is not identified. Gene names are mouse gene names. These data come from a study of tissue T cells after allogeneic stem cell transplantation. General study findings and limits: Limitations included a small, clinically heterogeneous cohort and limited sampling depth. Shared clones across patients were few; motif clustering revealed tissue-specific shared signatures.

The data were produced by immunoSEQ multiplex PCR, yet TCRdb's version contains in-frame clones alone and is incomplete. The repertoire holds 2,000 to 2,500 clones, with approximately 59% as singletons. This TCR came from a female BALB/c mouse in good health. The strain's MHC type: H2-d. Input material: gut tissue.

The sequenced CDR3 bases are TGTGGTGCTAGGGAGTCTCACCGGGACAGGGGGCGATACACAGAAGTCTTC. Translated: CGARESHRDRGRYTEVF. The whole CDR3 sequence reads CGARESHRDRGRYTEVFF. The V call is TRBV20, the J call TRBJ1-1, with 12 bases matching TRBD1. The read is 1 residue too short to cover the CDR3 end, so that end is filled in from the germline J gene. This CDR3 region has 18 residues. Germline CDR1 is GFQATS and CDR2 is STVNSAI. The ends lost 0 bases at V and 3 bases at J; junction bases unmatched: 11.